This entry describes one T cell receptor beta chain. These data belong to a study of shared clonotypes between healthy human individuals. Every immunoSEQ plate was one replicate of a subset's evenly spread DNA. TCRdb's copy holds only in-frame clones and misses some; the assay was immunoSEQ multiplex PCR. The sample consists of 1,100,000 or so clones, about 80% of them appearing once. Per the germline V gene, CDR1 is SGHRS and CDR2 is YFSETQ. This CDR3 is 17 amino acids long. Trimming removed 5 bases at V and 0 bases at J, with 19 bases between. This receptor was identified in a man aged 18-30 years in good health. Some clones in this sample may be carry-over from other donors' samples. The chain uses TRBV5-1 and TRBJ2-3; D perhaps matches TRBD2 (6 bases). The specimen was memory CD4+ T cells from PBMCs. Subset noted: CD45RA-negative fraction. This CDR3 reads CASSSPLSGFSTDTQYF. CDR3 sequence (DNA): TGCGCCAGCAGTTCGCCCCTTAGCGGTTTTAGCACAGATACGCAGTATTTT.